This paragraph covers one T cell receptor (beta chain) sequence. This specimen belongs to a study of CD8+CD57+ T cells in acquired aplastic anemia. Across the whole study: Recorded DNA amounts for sorted CD4+ and CD8+ cells had an average of roughly 3.4 ug.

V lost 6 bases and J lost 0; bases outside the gene matches: 5. This CDR3 has 16 residues. Germline assignment: CDR1 ENHRY and CDR2 SYGVKD. Before being chosen for sequencing, patients had shown CD8+CD57+ cell expansion by flow cytometry. Severe acquired aplastic anemia was the diagnosis recorded for all patients. The template for TCR beta VDJ and CDR3 sequence profiling was genomic DNA. TCRdb passed the reads through MiXCR, listing each CDR3 protein once. Here the sample spans 75,000 to 100,000 distinct CDR3 sequences, 65% to 70% being singletons. Sequencing was done on a sample of sorted CD4+, CD8+, or CD8+CD57+ T cells (not recorded which) from PBMCs. This rearrangement joins TRBV10-3 to TRBJ2-3, with 11 bases identical to TRBD1. The clonotype was recovered from a human donor with aplastic anemia. The chain's CDR3 is CAIRAGTGGSTDTQYF. Here the CDR3 DNA reads TGTGCCATCAGAGCCGGGACAGGGGGTAGCACAGATACGCAGTATTTT.